The 14 T cell receptor beta chains below were found in one sample sequenced in a study of human T cells and chemical hapten exposure. MiXCR, applied by TCRdb to the RACE reads, yields one record per CDR3 protein. The sample shows 75,000 to 95,000 distinct CDR3 sequences, 10% to 15% of them seen only once. Noted time point: patch test 1, 2 weeks after DPC sensitization. Specified treatment: therapeutic diphenylcyclopropenone sensitization with weekly scalp DPC. Sequencing was performed on whole blood, taken in connection with sensitization to the hapten diphenylcyclopropenone (DPC). The receptor set was obtained from a woman aged 60-75 years with alopecia areata. Some clones in this sample may be carry-over from other donors' samples.

This clonotype was counted only a few times. This chain links TRBV7-9 with TRBJ2-1; possibly TRBD1 for D (6 bases). The CDR3 has 14 residues. V lost 5 bases and J 6 bases, leaving 14 bases between the germline ends. Germline values: CDR1 SEHNR, CDR2 FQNEAQ (reference sequence). CDR3 coding DNA: TGTGCCAGCAGCCTGACCGGGACATCCAATGAGCAGTTCTTC. It is translated as CASSLTGTSNEQFF.

The chain recombines TRBV20-1 with TRBJ2-3; tentative D call: TRBD1 (6 bases). This CDR3 is 14 amino acids long. Germline V lookup: CDR1 DFQATT, CDR2 SNEGSKA (reference sequence). V gave up 3 bases and J gave up 0 bases, with 10 bases separating them. The chain's CDR3 is CSARATGSTDTQYF. The DNA of the CDR3 is TGCAGTGCTAGGGCTACAGGGAGCACAGATACGCAGTATTTT.

This sequence joins TRBV6-1 and TRBJ2-2, with 9 bases that match TRBD1. J lost 6 bases, V lost 6 bases, and 11 bases had no gene match. Germline loops: CDR1 MNHNS, CDR2 SASEGT. This CDR3 comprises 16 residues. The CDR3 spells CASSSTGGPLPGELFF. In DNA form, the CDR3 reads TGTGCCAGCAGCTCAACAGGGGGCCCTCTCCCCGGGGAGCTGTTTTTT.

This clonotype occurred a few times. The V and J genes are TRBV27 and TRBJ1-1; D not resolved. V was pared by 6 bases and J by 1 base, with 15 bases between. This CDR3 comprises 15 residues. Germline assignment: CDR1 MNHEY and CDR2 SMNVEV (reference sequence). Here the CDR3 reads CASSFVPMGNTEAFF. As DNA, the CDR3 is TGTGCCAGCAGCTTCGTCCCGATGGGGAACACTGAAGCTTTCTTT.

CDR3 protein: CASSLLLAASYNEQFF. CDR3 coding DNA: TGCGCCAGCAGTCTCTTACTAGCGGCTTCCTACAATGAGCAGTTCTTC. The gene calls are TRBV23-1 and TRBJ2-1, with TRBD2 matching over 8 bases. TRBV23-1 is classed as an ORF, of uncertain function. The V and J ends lost 4 bases and 1 base, in that order; junction bases with no gene match: 6. The CDR3 totals 16 residues.

This clonotype was seen only a few times. V and J are TRBV20-1 and TRBJ2-3, with D perhaps matching TRBD2 (6 bases). CDR1 and CDR2 from the germline V gene are DFQATT and SNEGSKA (reference sequence). CDR3 length: 13 residues. Trimming shortened V by 6 bases and J by 5 bases, and 15 bases separated the two germline ends. CDR3 loop: CSAMIPTRDTQYF. Written as DNA, the CDR3 is TGCAGTGCAATGATCCCGACTAGAGATACGCAGTATTTT.

This clonotype came up many times. The chain is built from TRBV20-1 and TRBJ2-7; possibly TRBD2 for D (5 bases). CDR1 and CDR2 (germline): DFQATT, SNEGSKA (reference sequence). The CDR3 has 14 residues. V was clipped by 1 base and J by 4 bases, with 14 bases between them. The CDR3 spells CSARAGLAGYEQYF. The DNA for the CDR3 is TGCAGTGCTAGAGCGGGCCTAGCCGGGTACGAGCAGTACTTC.

This clonotype was seen a few times. This chain uses TRBV7-2 with TRBJ2-5; D may be TRBD2 (7 bases). CDR1 is SGHTA and CDR2 is FQGNSA in the germline V gene. This CDR3 is built from 14 residues. V was clipped by 5 bases and J by 5 bases, with 15 bases between them. CDR3 sequence reads: CASSLRRGRETQYF. The CDR3 DNA is TGTGCCAGCAGCCTCCGGCGGGGGCGGGAGACCCAGTACTTC.

This clonotype occurred a few times. In nucleotides, the CDR3 is TGTGCCAGCAGCTTAATGGGTTTGTCTAGCGGGGGAACCTACGAGCAGTACTTC. Amino acids: CASSLMGLSSGGTYEQYF. The chain carries TRBV7-3 and TRBJ2-7; TRBD2 matches 10 bases. V lost 1 base to trimming and J lost 2 bases; unmatched junction nucleotides: 11. Germline assignment: CDR1 SGHTA and CDR2 FQGTGA. This CDR3 spans 18 amino acids.

This clonotype was observed a handful of times. The chain employs TRBV29-1 and TRBJ1-1, with D tentatively TRBD1 (6 bases). V gave up 6 bases and J gave up 1 base, with 15 bases separating them. Germline V gene data show CDR1 as SQVTM and CDR2 as ANQGSEA. CDR3 length: 14 residues. CDR3 DNA: TGCAGCGTCGCTACCGGGACACGGAACACTGAAGCTTTCTTT. Translation: CSVATGTRNTEAFF.

The CDR3 region is CASSHPWGGVNTEAFF. CDR3 in DNA: TGTGCCAGCAGCCACCCCTGGGGGGGTGTGAACACTGAAGCTTTCTTT. The chain has TRBV3-1 and TRBJ1-1; the D gene is possibly TRBD1 (5 bases). Trimming removed 3 bases at V and 0 bases at J, with 14 bases between. The CDR3 consists of 16 residues. Germline V gene sequence: CDR1 LGHDT, CDR2 YNNKEL (reference sequence).

The table lists this clonotype with a few counts. The V call is TRBV11-1, the J call TRBJ2-2; D possibly corresponds to TRBD1 (6 bases). V shed 0 bases and J shed 2 bases, with 19 bases lying between them. This CDR3 contains 19 residues. Germline V gene sequence: CDR1 SGHAT, CDR2 FQDESV (reference sequence). Here the CDR3 reads CASSLASQGIPYNTGELFF. The CDR3 DNA reads TGTGCCAGCAGCTTAGCGTCCCAGGGGATACCCTATAACACCGGGGAGCTGTTTTTT.

This clonotype came up many times. The CDR3 DNA is TGTGCCAGTTACAACGGGCAGGGCCTCTACGAGCAGTACTTC. It is translated as CASYNGQGLYEQYF. This chain joins TRBV6-6 and TRBJ2-7; a weak D match, TRBD1 (5 bases). V shed 9 bases and J shed 3 bases, with 18 bases lying between them. In germline, CDR1 is MNHNY, CDR2 SVGAGI (reference sequence). There are 14 residues in the CDR3.

With regard to this clonotype: The junction departs from germline at one end; a sequencing error may be responsible. The rearrangement uses TRBV20-1 and TRBJ2-1; tentative D call: TRBD2 (5 bases). The CDR3 extends over 16 amino acids. Germline-derived CDR1 and CDR2 are DFQATT and SNEGSKA (reference sequence). The CDR3 is CSAGDRKTGVGYEQFF. CDR3 DNA sequence: TGCAGTGCTGGAGATAGGAAAACCGGGGTTGGGTATGAGCAGTTCTTC.